This T cell receptor (beta chain) appears in the sequencing data of a study of T-cell reconstitution after alpha-beta-depleted transplantation in children. Study results and limitations: As was reported, about two months after transplant, alpha-beta T cells came from several hundred expanded graft clones.

This CDR3 contains 16 residues. Trimming cost V 4 bases and J 1 base; bases outside gene matches: 8. Germline loops: CDR1 SGHVS, CDR2 FNYEAQ. This clonotype was recorded many times. The antigen is not known. Preparation of the TCRbeta library was carried out with unique molecular identifiers. Via MiXCR, TCRdb re-called the PCR reads, giving one row per CDR3 protein. The table shows over 120,000 distinct CDR3 sequences, with 8% to 10% occurring only once. The TCR originated in a female patient aged 2-9 years who had a stem cell transplant for congenital amegakaryocytic thrombocytopenia, so the T cells may come from the graft donor. The sample in question was PBMCs, mostly from graft donor cells, obtained 180 days after TCRalphabeta/CD19-depleted stem cell transplant. This chain uses TRBV7-6 with TRBJ2-3; 7 nucleotides agree with TRBD2. As DNA, the CDR3 is TGTGCCAGCAGCTCCCAGCGGGGAGGGGGCACAGATACGCAGTATTTT. Its protein product is CASSSQRGGGTDTQYF.